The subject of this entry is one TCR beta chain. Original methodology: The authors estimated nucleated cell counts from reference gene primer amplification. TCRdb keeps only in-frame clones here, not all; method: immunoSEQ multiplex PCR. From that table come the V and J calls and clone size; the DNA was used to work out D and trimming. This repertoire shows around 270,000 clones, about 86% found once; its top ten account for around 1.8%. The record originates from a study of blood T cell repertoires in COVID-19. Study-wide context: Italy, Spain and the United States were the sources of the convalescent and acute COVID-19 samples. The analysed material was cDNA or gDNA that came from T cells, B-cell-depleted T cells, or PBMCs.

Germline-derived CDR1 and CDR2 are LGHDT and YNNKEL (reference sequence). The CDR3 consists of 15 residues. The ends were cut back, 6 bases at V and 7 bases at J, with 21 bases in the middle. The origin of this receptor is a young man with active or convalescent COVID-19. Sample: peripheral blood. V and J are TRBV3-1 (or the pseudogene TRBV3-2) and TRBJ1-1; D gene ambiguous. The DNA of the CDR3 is TGTGCCAGCAGTCGTCAACCGGGAGCACTAAATGAAGCTTTCTTT. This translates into CASSRQPGALNEAFF.